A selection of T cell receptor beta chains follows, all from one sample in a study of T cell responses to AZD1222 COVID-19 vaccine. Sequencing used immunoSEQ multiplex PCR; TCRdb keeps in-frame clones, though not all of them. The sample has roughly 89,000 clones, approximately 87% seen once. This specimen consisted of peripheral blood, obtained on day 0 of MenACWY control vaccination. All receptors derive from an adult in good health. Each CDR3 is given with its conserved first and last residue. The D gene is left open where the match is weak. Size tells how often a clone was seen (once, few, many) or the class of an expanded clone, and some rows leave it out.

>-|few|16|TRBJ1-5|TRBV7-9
TGTGCCAGCAGCTTATCCAAAGAAGGCACAAATCAGCCCCAGCATTTT
CASSLSKEGTNQPQHF
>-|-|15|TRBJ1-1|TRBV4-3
TGCGCCAGCAGCCAGGCCGGGACACCGAACACTGAAGCTTTCTTT
CASSQAGTPNTEAFF
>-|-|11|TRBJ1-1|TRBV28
TGTGCCAGCAGGGGCCCCTATGAAGCTTTCTTT
CASRGPYEAFF
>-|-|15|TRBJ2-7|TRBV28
TGTGCCAGCAGTTTGGGAAGAAAGGGCTCCTACGAGCAGTACTTC
CASSLGRKGSYEQYF
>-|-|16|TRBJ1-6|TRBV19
TGTGCCAGTATGCAGGCTCACAGCTCCTATAATTCACCCCTCCACTTT
CASMQAHSSYNSPLHF
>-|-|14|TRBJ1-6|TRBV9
TGTGCCAGCAGCGTCTCGGGGGGTGGTTCACCCCTCCACTTT
CASSVSGGGSPLHF
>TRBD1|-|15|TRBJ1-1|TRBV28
TGTGCCAGCAGTTACGACAGGGGGGGGAACACTGAAGCTTTCTTT
CASSYDRGGNTEAFF
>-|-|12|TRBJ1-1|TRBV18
TGTGCCAGCTCAACATCGAGCACTGAAGCTTTCTTT
CASSTSSTEAFF
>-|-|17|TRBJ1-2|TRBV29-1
TGCAGCGTTGAAGATCTTCATGCAGGGAACGGTAACTATGGCTACACCTTC
CSVEDLHAGNGNYGYTF
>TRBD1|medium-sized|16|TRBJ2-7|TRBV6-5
TGTGCCAGCAGTTACTCTCGGACAGGGACGTTCTACGAGCAGTACTTC
CASSYSRTGTFYEQYF
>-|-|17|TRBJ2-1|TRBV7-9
TGTGCCAGCAGCTTAGGAAGGAGGGTAGGGTCCTACAATGAGCAGTTCTTC
CASSLGRRVGSYNEQFF
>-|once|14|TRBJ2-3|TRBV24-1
TGTGCCACCAGTGATCCCACAAACGCAGATACGCAGTATTTT
CATSDPTNADTQYF
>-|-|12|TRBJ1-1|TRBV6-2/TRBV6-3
TGTGCCAGCAGTTACCCGGACACTGAAGCTTTCTTT
CASSYPDTEAFF
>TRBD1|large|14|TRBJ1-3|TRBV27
TGTGCCAGCAGTTCAGGGGGAACTGGAAACACCATATATTTT
CASSSGGTGNTIYF
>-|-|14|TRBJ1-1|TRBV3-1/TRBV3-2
TGTGCCAGTTTAGGCAGACAGGCGAACACTGAAGCTTTCTTT
CASLGRQANTEAFF
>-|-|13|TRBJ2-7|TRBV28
TGTGCCAGCAGTCCAGACCTCGGGGTCCGCCAGTACTTC
CASSPDLGVRQYF
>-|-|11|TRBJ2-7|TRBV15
TGTGCCACCAGCAGACACTACGAGCAGTACTTC
CATSRHYEQYF
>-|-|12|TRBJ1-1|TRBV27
TGTGCCAGCAGTTTGCGGGGGACTGAAGCTTTCTTT
CASSLRGTEAFF
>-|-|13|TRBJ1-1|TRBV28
TGTGCCAGCAGTTCCGGGACGAGTACTGAAGCTTTCTTT
CASSSGTSTEAFF
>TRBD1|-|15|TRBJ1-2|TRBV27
TGTGCCAGCACCTCAACCGGGACAGGGGCTTTTGGCTACACCTTC
CASTSTGTGAFGYTF
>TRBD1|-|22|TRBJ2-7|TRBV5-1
TGCGCCAGCAGCTTGCGATCCCTATCCGGGACAGGGGGCGTACGGTTGGTACCCGAGCAGTACTTC
CASSLRSLSGTGGVRLVPEQYF
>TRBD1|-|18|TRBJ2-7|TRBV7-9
TGTGCCAGCAGCTCGCATTACTCGGGGAGACAGGGGAACTACGAGCAGTACTTC
CASSSHYSGRQGNYEQYF
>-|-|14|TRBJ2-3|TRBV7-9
TGTGCCAGCAGCTTAGATGGGCCCACAGATACGCAGTATTTT
CASSLDGPTDTQYF
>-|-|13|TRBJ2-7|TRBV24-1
TGTGCCACCCAAGGTGGGGCTTCGAGAGAGCAGTACTTC
CATQGGASREQYF
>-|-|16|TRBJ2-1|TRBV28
TGTGCCAGCAGTGCCCACACCGGGACTTCCTACAATGAGCAGTTCTTC
CASSAHTGTSYNEQFF
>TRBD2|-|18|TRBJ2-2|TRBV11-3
TGTGCCAGCAGCTTAAGTCTCGGGGGGAAATGGAACACCGGGGAGCTGTTTTTT
CASSLSLGGKWNTGELFF
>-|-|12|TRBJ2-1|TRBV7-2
TGTGCCAGCAGCTTTGTTAGCAATGAGCAGTTCTTC
CASSFVSNEQFF
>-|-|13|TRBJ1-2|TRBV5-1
TGCGCCAGCAGCTTGACAGTTGGGACGGGCTACACCTTC
CASSLTVGTGYTF
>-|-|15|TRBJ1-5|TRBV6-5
TGTGCCAGCAGTACAGCCTCGGAGGCGAATCAGCCCCAGCATTTT
CASSTASEANQPQHF
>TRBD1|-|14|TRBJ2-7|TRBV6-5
TGTGCCAGCAAGAGGGACAGGGTGTCCTACGAGCAGTACTTC
CASKRDRVSYEQYF
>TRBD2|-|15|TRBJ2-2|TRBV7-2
TGTGCCAGCAGCTTAAGCGGGAGCCCCACCGGGGAGCTGTTTTTT
CASSLSGSPTGELFF
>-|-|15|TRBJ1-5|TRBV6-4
TGTGCCAGCAGCGAAGAAGCGGGGGGAAATCAGCCCCAGCATTTT
CASSEEAGGNQPQHF
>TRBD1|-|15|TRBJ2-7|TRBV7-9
TGTGCCAGCAGCGGGACCCGGGACAGGGCCCCCGAGCAGTACTTC
CASSGTRDRAPEQYF
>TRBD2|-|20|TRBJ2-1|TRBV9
TGTGCCAGCAGCGTAGAGGCTAGCTATGCTAGCGGGAGTATTAGAAATGAGCAGTTCTTC
CASSVEASYASGSIRNEQFF
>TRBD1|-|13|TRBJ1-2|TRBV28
TGTGCCAGCAGCTTGGGACAGAACTATGGCTACACCTTC
CASSLGQNYGYTF
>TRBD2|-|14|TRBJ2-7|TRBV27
TGTGCCAGCAGTTTTTCTAGCGGGAGGCGCGAGCAGTACTTC
CASSFSSGRREQYF
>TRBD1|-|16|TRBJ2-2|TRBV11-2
TGTGCCAGCAGCTCATTAGGACAGGGGAACACCGGGGAGCTGTTTTTT
CASSSLGQGNTGELFF
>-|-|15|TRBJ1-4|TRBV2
TGTGCCAGCATGGTGGGGAGAGAGGTTAGGGAAAAACTGTTTTTT
CASMVGREVREKLFF
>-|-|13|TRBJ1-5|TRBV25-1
TGTGCCAGCAGTGCAGGGTTCGATCAGCCCCAGCATTTT
CASSAGFDQPQHF
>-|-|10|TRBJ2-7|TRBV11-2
TGTGCCAGCAGCACTTACGAGCAGTACTTC
CASSTYEQYF
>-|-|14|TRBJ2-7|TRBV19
TGTGCCAGTAGTATAGGGGGCGACTCCTACGAGCAGTACTTC
CASSIGGDSYEQYF
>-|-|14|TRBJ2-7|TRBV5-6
TGTGCCAGCAGCTTGGCTGGGGTGTATTACGAGCAGTACTTC
CASSLAGVYYEQYF
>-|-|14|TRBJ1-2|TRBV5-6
TGTGCCAGCAGCCCTGGGCCAGTCCACTATGGCTACACCTTC
CASSPGPVHYGYTF
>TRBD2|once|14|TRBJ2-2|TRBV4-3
TGCGCCAGCAGCCCCGGACTAGCGTTTCGGGAGCTGTTTTTT
CASSPGLAFRELFF
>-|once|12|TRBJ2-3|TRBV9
TGTGCCAGCAGCGTAGAAACAGATACGCAGTATTTT
CASSVETDTQYF
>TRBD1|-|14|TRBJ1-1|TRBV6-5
TGTGCCAGCAGTTGGGGACAGGGGAGGACTGAAGCTTTCTTT
CASSWGQGRTEAFF
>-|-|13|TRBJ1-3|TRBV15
TGTGCCACCAGCAAGGGGTTAGGAAACACCATATATTTT
CATSKGLGNTIYF
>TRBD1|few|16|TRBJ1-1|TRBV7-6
TGTGCCAGCAGCTTAATGAGAGGGGGACAGGACACTGAAGCTTTCTTT
CASSLMRGGQDTEAFF
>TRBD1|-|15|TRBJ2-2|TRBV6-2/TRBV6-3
TGTGCCAGCAGTTGGGGACAGACCCTTACCGGGGAGCTGTTTTTT
CASSWGQTLTGELFF
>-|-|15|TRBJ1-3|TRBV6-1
TGTGCCAGCAGTGAAGAGCCTATCTCTGGAAACACCATATATTTT
CASSEEPISGNTIYF
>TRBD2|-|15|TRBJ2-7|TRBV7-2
TGTGCCAGCAGCTTAGAAGCGGGAGCCACCTACGAGCAGTACTTC
CASSLEAGATYEQYF
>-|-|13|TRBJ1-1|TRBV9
TGTGCCAGCAGCGTATCCGGGTACACTGAAGCTTTCTTT
CASSVSGYTEAFF
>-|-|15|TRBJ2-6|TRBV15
TGTGCCACCAGCAGAGATTCCGCGGAGTACAACGTCCTGACTTTC
CATSRDSAEYNVLTF
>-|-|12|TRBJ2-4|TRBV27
TGTGCCAGCAGTTACCCATTAAACATTCAGTACTTC
CASSYPLNIQYF
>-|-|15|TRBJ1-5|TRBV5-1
TGCGCCAGCAGCTTGGACTCCAACGACGGTCAGCCCCAGCATTTT
CASSLDSNDGQPQHF